Listed here are 22 T cell receptor beta chains from one sample, sequenced in a study of T-cell reconstitution after alpha-beta-depleted transplantation in children. For TCRbeta, the library was prepared with unique molecular identifiers. TCRdb re-called the PCR reads with MiXCR, one entry per CDR3 protein. Among roughly 570,000 distinct CDR3 sequences listed, about a quarter were seen once. Source: PBMCs, taken before TCRalphabeta/CD19-depleted stem cell transplant. These receptors originate from a boy under two years old with Wiskott-Aldrich syndrome, due to receive a stem cell transplant.

CDR3 bases: TGTGCCAGCATGGGAGGGGTGGCCTACAATGAGCAGTTCTTC. This translates into CASMGGVAYNEQFF. This chain uses TRBV6-1 with TRBJ2-1; TRBD2 matches 7 bases. The germline V gene has CDR1 MNHNS and CDR2 SASEGT. V shed 7 bases and J 2 bases; nucleotides not matched to a gene: 5. The CDR3 contains 14 residues.

The chain carries TRBV9 and TRBJ2-3, with D possibly matching TRBD2 (6 bases). The ends were cut back, 0 bases at V and 5 bases at J, with 16 bases in the middle. This CDR3 has 16 residues. Germline V gene lookup returns CDR1 SGDLS and CDR2 YYNGEE. In DNA form, the CDR3 reads TGTGCCAGCAGCGTAGGGGTCGGGAGAGGCCAAGATACGCAGTATTTT. This codes for CASSVGVGRGQDTQYF.

This clonotype came up a few times. CDR3 loop: CASRGAGTGDQPQHF. The DNA for the CDR3 is TGTGCCAGCAGGGGGGCCGGGACAGGGGATCAGCCCCAGCATTTT. The chain carries TRBV6-1 and TRBJ1-5; TRBD1 matches at 10 bases. The length of the CDR3 is 15 residues. The V gene's germline CDR1 is MNHNS and CDR2 SASEGT. Losses at the gene ends were 6 bases for V and 5 bases for J; bases not matched to a gene: 7.

This clonotype was seen more than once but under ten times. The V and J genes are TRBV6-1 and TRBJ2-7; a weak D match, TRBD1 (6 bases). This CDR3 contains 14 residues. CDR1 is MNHNS and CDR2 is SASEGT in the germline V gene. Trimming cost V 6 bases and J 1 base, with 13 bases left between them. The CDR3 DNA is TGTGCCAGCAGGGATCGGGACACTTCCTACGAGCAGTACTTC. Residues: CASRDRDTSYEQYF.

The CDR3 DNA follows: TGTGCCAGCAGTTTTAGGGTATTAACGGGAGGGGAAGCTTTCTTT. It translates to CASSFRVLTGGEAFF. This rearrangement joins TRBV12-3 or TRBV12-4 to TRBJ1-1; unclear D gene. The CDR3 has 15 amino acids. V lost 3 bases and J 8 bases, leaving 19 bases between the germline ends.

The table lists this clonotype with a few counts. The chain has TRBV20-1 and TRBJ1-1; 7 bases are a match to TRBD1. Germline values: CDR1 DFQATT, CDR2 SNEGSKA (reference sequence). The CDR3 runs to 14 residues. The V segment lost 6 bases and the J segment 5 bases; nucleotides outside the gene matches: 12. CDR3 sequence reads: CSASSTGLATEAFF. CDR3 bases: TGCAGTGCCTCATCGACAGGGCTGGCTACTGAAGCTTTCTTT.

The V gene is TRBV5-1, the J gene TRBJ2-5, with 7 bases that match TRBD2. Germline CDR1 reads SGHRS; CDR2 reads YFSETQ. The CDR3 spans 15 residues. The trim removed 6 bases at V and 2 bases at J, leaving 10 bases unmatched. Here the CDR3 DNA reads TGCGCCAGCAACCCTGGACTAGTTCTACAAGAGACCCAGTACTTC. Amino acid sequence: CASNPGLVLQETQYF.

The rearrangement joins TRBV20-1 to TRBJ2-5; D is possibly TRBD2 (5 bases). Trimming removed 6 bases at V and 2 bases at J, with 19 bases between. This CDR3 has 15 amino acids. Germline CDR1 and CDR2: DFQATT and SNEGSKA (reference sequence). CDR3 amino acids: CSAQGLLAEQETQYF. The CDR3, as DNA: TGCAGTGCCCAAGGCCTGCTAGCTGAGCAAGAGACCCAGTACTTC.

The chain has TRBV19 and TRBJ2-2; the D call may be TRBD1 or TRBD2 (5 bases each). This CDR3 has 14 amino acids. V was trimmed by 3 bases and J by 7 bases, leaving 12 bases between them. Germline CDR1 is LNHDA and CDR2 is SQIVND (reference sequence). This CDR3 reads CASSIQGGFGELFF. DNA of the CDR3: TGTGCCAGTAGTATTCAGGGCGGGTTCGGGGAGCTGTTTTTT.

Only a few counts were recorded for this clonotype. This rearrangement joins TRBV27 to TRBJ2-1; D may be TRBD2 (7 bases). The CDR3 runs to 17 residues. V lost 7 bases and J 2 bases, leaving 21 bases between the germline ends. Germline V gene data show CDR1 as MNHEY and CDR2 as SMNVEV (reference sequence). The CDR3 nucleotides are TGTGCCAGCACACCTTTAAGGGGGGGAGGCACCTACAATGAGCAGTTCTTC. It encodes CASTPLRGGGTYNEQFF.

The genes are TRBV5-1 and TRBJ2-7; 14 positions agree with TRBD2. The CDR3 loop spans 15 amino acids. Germline loops: CDR1 SGHRS, CDR2 YFSETQ. V shed 0 bases and J 9 bases; nucleotides not matched to a gene: 5. The CDR3 bases are TGCGCCAGCAGCTTGGCGGGACTAGCGGGAGACGGGCAGTACTTC. Its translation: CASSLAGLAGDGQYF.

This clonotype was seen only a few times. V and J are TRBV20-1 and TRBJ2-1; the match to TRBD2 covers 7 bases. From germline, CDR1 is DFQATT and CDR2 SNEGSKA (reference sequence). V lost 0 bases to trimming and J lost 5 bases; unmatched junction nucleotides: 16. The length of the CDR3 is 18 residues. Here the CDR3 DNA reads TGCAGTGCTAGAGACCCGTCGGTCCTGGCGGGAGTACACAATGAGCAGTTCTTC. Encoded protein: CSARDPSVLAGVHNEQFF.

The chain combines TRBV18 with TRBJ1-1; D gene ambiguous. The V gene's germline CDR1 is KGHSH and CDR2 LQKENI. V lost 6 bases, J lost 6 bases, and 14 bases lay in between. The CDR3 is 13 residues long. The CDR3 region is CASSRIEKSEAFF. The DNA for the CDR3 is TGTGCCAGCTCCCGCATAGAAAAGTCTGAAGCTTTCTTT. Full variable domain (rest looked up from reference TRBV18 and TRBJ1-1): NAGVMQNPRHLVRRRGQEARLRCSPMKGHSHVYWYRQLPEEGLKFMVYLQKENIIDESGMPKERFSAEFPKEGPSILRIQQVVRGDSAAYFCASSRIEKSEAFFGQGTRLTVV.

The gene calls are TRBV27 and TRBJ2-3; 11 nucleotides align to TRBD2. Germline CDR1 reads MNHEY; CDR2 reads SMNVEV (reference sequence). The CDR3 runs 16 residues. Losses at the gene ends were 5 bases for V and 1 base for J; bases not matched to a gene: 5. The chain's CDR3 is CASSATGLAGTDTQYF. DNA for the CDR3: TGTGCCAGCAGTGCCACGGGACTAGCGGGCACAGATACGCAGTATTTT.

This rearrangement joins TRBV6-2 or TRBV6-3 to TRBJ2-3; D ambiguous. The CDR3 totals 14 residues. The V and J ends lost 2 bases and 0 bases respectively, with 6 bases between them. The germline V gene encodes CDR1 MNHEY and CDR2 SVGEGT. CDR3 DNA: TGTGCCAGCAGTTACGGCGTCAGCACAGATACGCAGTATTTT. This sequence encodes CASSYGVSTDTQYF.

The chain couples TRBV5-1 to TRBJ2-1; 8 bases are a match to TRBD2. V shed 2 bases, J shed 3 bases, and the junction held 7 bases outside the gene matches. Germline V gives CDR1 SGHRS, CDR2 YFSETQ. The CDR3 is made up of 16 amino acids. The CDR3 nucleotides are TGCGCCAGCAGCTTTAACAGCGGGGGAGTCTACAATGAGCAGTTCTTC. As protein: CASSFNSGGVYNEQFF.

The J gene is TRBJ2-7, the V gene TRBV28; 11 bases match TRBD2. V gave up 2 bases and J gave up 7 bases; unmatched junction bases: 7. The germline V gene has CDR1 MDHEN and CDR2 SYDVKM. The CDR3 is made up of 15 amino acids. CDR3 coding DNA: TGTGCCAGCAGTTTACCTACTAGCGGGGGTGGGGAGCAGTACTTC. Its protein product is CASSLPTSGGGEQYF.

This clonotype turned up a few times. This chain uses TRBV24-1 with TRBJ2-1, with D hard to call. The CDR3 covers 12 residues. The germline V gene encodes CDR1 KGHDR and CDR2 SFDVKD. The ends were cut back, 7 bases at V and 4 bases at J, with 7 bases in the middle. This CDR3 is CATRGLYNEQFF. DNA for the CDR3: TGTGCCACCAGGGGCCTATACAATGAGCAGTTCTTC.

This clonotype was recorded a few times. This chain links TRBV29-1 with TRBJ1-1; D unclear. The germline CDR1 and CDR2 sequences are SQVTM and ANQGSEA. The CDR3 consists of 12 residues. V was trimmed by 6 bases and J by 9 bases, leaving 17 bases between them. The CDR3 loop reads CSVHSASAQAFF. DNA for the CDR3: TGCAGCGTCCACAGCGCGTCAGCCCAAGCTTTCTTT.

This chain connects TRBV11-2 to TRBJ2-7, with 7 bases lining up with TRBD1. There are 14 residues in the CDR3. The junction had 6 bases not matched to a gene; V was cut back by 5 bases and J by 2 bases. Germline assignment: CDR1 SGHAT and CDR2 FQNNGV. The chain's CDR3 is CASSPDRMTYEQYF. CDR3 nucleotide sequence: TGTGCCAGCAGCCCGGACAGGATGACCTACGAGCAGTACTTC.

This clonotype was seen more than once but under ten times. The chain links TRBV25-1 to TRBJ1-3; unclear D gene. Germline V gene data show CDR1 as MGHDK and CDR2 as SYGVNS. V dropped 4 bases and J dropped 0 bases, with 16 bases sitting between them. The CDR3 extends over 17 amino acids. CDR3 sequence reads: CASSVVEYSSSGNTIYF. CDR3 nucleotide sequence: TGTGCCAGCAGTGTGGTGGAATATTCGTCCTCTGGAAACACCATATATTTT.

This clonotype showed up just a few times. The J gene is TRBJ2-3, the V gene TRBV5-1; D call uncertain. There are 15 residues in the CDR3. Germline V lookup: CDR1 SGHRS, CDR2 YFSETQ. Trimming shortened V by 0 bases and J by 0 bases, and 8 bases separated the two germline ends. The CDR3 sequence is CASSLVGSSTDTQYF. The CDR3, as DNA: TGCGCCAGCAGCTTGGTTGGCAGTAGCACAGATACGCAGTATTTT.